The rows below give T cell receptor beta chains drawn from one sample of a study of shared clonotypes between healthy human individuals. Assay: immunoSEQ multiplex PCR; the TCRdb copy retains only in-frame clones and omits some. The sample yields 850,000 to 1,200,000 clones, about 77% seen once. Material for sequencing was memory CD4+ T cells sorted from blood. Receptor source: a young man in good health. Each CDR3 is given with its conserved first and last residue. D genes are given only for firm matches. The size entry is marked missing in some rows and otherwise reads once, few, many or a size class.

V gene	J gene	clone size	D gene	CDR3 DNA	CDR3 protein
TRBV7-8	TRBJ2-1	.	TRBD2	TGTGCCAGCACGGGGGGTAGCGGGGCCTCCTACAATGAGCAGTTCTTC	CASTGGSGASYNEQFF
TRBV7-3	TRBJ2-1	.	.	TGTGCCAGCAGCCAAGACCGGGACTCGAGCGGGTTCTTC	CASSQDRDSSGFF
TRBV6-5	TRBJ2-2	.	.	TGTGCCACCAGTCGGGTGTCCGGGGAGCTGTTTTTT	CATSRVSGELFF
TRBV9	TRBJ2-5	once	.	TGTGCCAGCAGCGTAGACGAAGGGAGGGAGACCCAGTACTTC	CASSVDEGRETQYF
TRBV5-1	TRBJ1-6	many	TRBD1	TGCGCCAGCAGCTCGGACGGACAGGGATATAATTCACCCCTCCACTTT	CASSSDGQGYNSPLHF
TRBV7-9	TRBJ1-1	few	.	TGTGCCAGCAGCGACCAAGTTAGGACTGAAGCTTTCTTT	CASSDQVRTEAFF
TRBV4-3	TRBJ2-5	.	TRBD2	TGCGCCAGCAGCCATATACTAGCGGGAGTTAAGGAGACCCAGTACTTC	CASSHILAGVKETQYF
TRBV28	TRBJ2-5	once	TRBD1	TGTGCCAGCAGTTTTGGACAGGGGTTGGAGACCCAGTACTTC	CASSFGQGLETQYF
TRBV7-2	TRBJ2-1	many	.	TGTGCCAGCAGCGAGACTAGAGACAATGAGCAGTTCTTC	CASSETRDNEQFF
TRBV5-1	TRBJ1-6	.	.	TGCGCCAGCAGCTTGGAGGGAGGGACTAATTCACCCCTCCACTTT	CASSLEGGTNSPLHF
TRBV19	TRBJ2-5	.	TRBD1	TGTGCCAGTAGTACCGGACAGGGGGTCTTTGTGACCCAGTACTTC	CASSTGQGVFVTQYF
TRBV6-6	TRBJ2-6	.	TRBD2	TGTGCCACTTTAGCGGGTGGGACTGGGGCCAACGTCCTGACTTTC	CATLAGGTGANVLTF
TRBV5-8	TRBJ2-3	.	.	TGTGTCAGCAGCTTCCCCCTGGCAGCGCATACGCAGTATTTT	CVSSFPLAAHTQYF
TRBV2	TRBJ1-2	.	.	TGTGCCAGCAGTGAAGGACGCAATGCTTATGGCTACACCTTC	CASSEGRNAYGYTF
TRBV2	TRBJ2-3	.	TRBD2	TGTGCCAGCAGGTTAACTAGCGGGGGGGTCACAGATACGCAGTATTTT	CASRLTSGGVTDTQYF
TRBV11-2	TRBJ2-2	.	.	TGTGCCAGCAGCTTTGTCATCGTCGGGGAGCTGTTTTTT	CASSFVIVGELFF
TRBV5-1	TRBJ2-1	.	TRBD1	TGCGCCAGCAGCGCCCGGACAGGGGTAGATAATGAGCAGTTCTTC	CASSARTGVDNEQFF
TRBV30	TRBJ2-7	.	.	TGTGCCTGGAGTAGCAAGTCTTGGGGAGTCGAGCAGTACTTC	CAWSSKSWGVEQYF
TRBV29-1	TRBJ2-4	.	TRBD1	TGCAGCGTTGAAGATCCCAGAGGGACAGGGGCCAAAAACATTCAGTACTTC	CSVEDPRGTGAKNIQYF
TRBV15	TRBJ2-3	.	.	TGTGCCACCAGCCGGTCCTCCGGGGCTAGCACAGATACGCAGTATTTT	CATSRSSGASTDTQYF
TRBV9	TRBJ1-3	.	.	TGTGCCAGCAGCGTAGCTATGGCAGGGGCCGGAAACACCATATATTTT	CASSVAMAGAGNTIYF
TRBV6-1	TRBJ2-5	once	TRBD1	TGTGCCAGCAGAGACAGGGATCAGGGTGCGACCCAGTACTTC	CASRDRDQGATQYF
TRBV5-1	TRBJ1-2	few	TRBD1	TGCGCCAGCAGCATAAATCAGGGGGCGAGAGGCTACACCTTC	CASSINQGARGYTF
TRBV29-1	TRBJ1-5	.	.	TGCAGCGTTGCTGATTCCAACGGGGGCCAGCCCCAGCATTTT	CSVADSNGGQPQHF
TRBV27	TRBJ2-3	.	.	TGTGCCAGCGGCTTGGGGGGTACTAGCACAGATACGCAGTATTTT	CASGLGGTSTDTQYF
TRBV4-1	TRBJ2-3	.	.	TGCGCCAGCAGCCAAGAATATGGGGGAATGCTAGATACGCAGTATTTT	CASSQEYGGMLDTQYF
TRBV7-2	TRBJ2-5	.	TRBD2	TGTGCCAGCAGCTTAAACGGCGGGAGGGGAAAAGAGACCCAGTACTTC	CASSLNGGRGKETQYF
TRBV6-1	TRBJ1-1	.	.	TGTGCCAGCAATTGGGAGGGGGGGGATGCTTTCTTT	CASNWEGGDAFF
TRBV2	TRBJ1-6	once	.	TGTGCCAGCAGTGCGGACAGAAATTCACCCCTCCACTTT	CASSADRNSPLHF
TRBV9	TRBJ1-6	.	.	TGTGCCAGCAGCGTAGGATCTTCACCCCTCCACTTT	CASSVGSSPLHF
TRBV4-3	TRBJ1-4	.	.	TGCGCCAGCAGCCAGCTTCCCTTCGGGGTAGTGGGCGAAAAACTGTTTTTT	CASSQLPFGVVGEKLFF
TRBV30	TRBJ2-7	.	.	TGTGCCTGGAGTGTACGGGGTGGGGAGCAGTACTTC	CAWSVRGGEQYF
TRBV7-8	TRBJ1-5	.	.	TGTGCCAGCAGCCCGGAAGGTCTTAGCAATCAGCCCCAGCATTTT	CASSPEGLSNQPQHF
TRBV10-3	TRBJ2-1	.	.	TGTGCCATCAGTGACGGACAGAATGAGCAGTTCTTC	CAISDGQNEQFF
TRBV2	TRBJ1-5	.	.	TGTGCCAGCAGTGAAACGGGGACACGAATTAATCAGCCCCAGCATTTT	CASSETGTRINQPQHF
TRBV7-9	TRBJ2-5	few	.	TGTGCCAGCAGCGAGGTTGGAGGGGAGACCCAGTACTTC	CASSEVGGETQYF
TRBV6-5	TRBJ2-7	.	TRBD1	TGTGCCAGCAGGGACAGGGACGAGCAGTACTTC	CASRDRDEQYF
TRBV4-1	TRBJ2-7	.	TRBD2	TGCGCCAGCAGCCAAACTAGCGGGGTCGCCTACGAGCAGTACTTC	CASSQTSGVAYEQYF
TRBV10-3	TRBJ2-1	.	TRBD1	TGTGCCATCAGGGACAGGTCCAATGAGCAGTTCTTC	CAIRDRSNEQFF
TRBV12-5	TRBJ2-2	.	.	TGTGCTAGTGGTTTGGTACTGGGTGTTAACACCGGGGAGCTGTTTTTT	CASGLVLGVNTGELFF
TRBV5-4	TRBJ2-7	.	TRBD1	TGTGCCAGCAGCTGGGGGCACAGGGGGGCCTACGAGCAGTACTTC	CASSWGHRGAYEQYF
TRBV6-1	TRBJ2-3	.	.	TGTGCCAGCAGTGTGTCAGTGGGGAGCACAGATACGCAGTATTTT	CASSVSVGSTDTQYF
TRBV5-1	TRBJ2-5	.	.	TGCGCCAGCAGCTTTGGGGGGGCAGTTGGAGAGACCCAGTACTTC	CASSFGGAVGETQYF
TRBV5-1	TRBJ1-1	many	.	TGCGCCAGCAGCTTGTACGGGGCCACTGAAGCTTTCTTT	CASSLYGATEAFF
TRBV7-2	TRBJ2-7	.	TRBD1	TGTGCCAGCAGCCGCACCGGGACAGGTACCTACGAGCAGTACTTC	CASSRTGTGTYEQYF
TRBV30	TRBJ1-4	.	TRBD1	TGTGCCTGGAGTCCTGCCCGGACAGGGAGGATTGAAAAACTGTTTTTT	CAWSPARTGRIEKLFF
TRBV5-1	TRBJ2-2	.	TRBD1	TGCGCCAGCAGCTTGGGTCCGGACAGGGGGAGAACCGGGGAGCTGTTTTTT	CASSLGPDRGRTGELFF
TRBV5-1	TRBJ2-5	.	.	TGCGCCAGCAGCTTCAGGACTCCCGAGACCCAGTACTTC	CASSFRTPETQYF
TRBV6-1	TRBJ1-5	.	.	TGTGCCAGCAGCGGGACCTACAATCAGCCCCAGCATTTT	CASSGTYNQPQHF
TRBV5-5	TRBJ2-7	.	.	TGTGCCAGCAGCTTTACTGGAAGGGACTACGAGCAGTACTTC	CASSFTGRDYEQYF
TRBV30	TRBJ2-7	.	.	TGTGCCTGGAGCCGACAGGCTAACGAGCAGTACTTC	CAWSRQANEQYF
TRBV10-3	TRBJ2-2	.	.	TGTGCCATCAGTGAAAACCGGGCCCCTGGGGGGGAGCTGTTTTTT	CAISENRAPGGELFF
TRBV5-4	TRBJ1-4	few	.	TGTGCCAGCAGCTTTCAAGGGAGGGATGAAAAACTGTTTTTT	CASSFQGRDEKLFF
TRBV6-5	TRBJ2-7	.	.	TGTGCCAGCAGTCAGGGAGCTCCCTACGAGCAGTACTTC	CASSQGAPYEQYF
TRBV14	TRBJ2-5	.	TRBD2	TGTGCCAGCAGCCTAAGAATGGGACTAGCGGGACAAGAGACCCAGTACTTC	CASSLRMGLAGQETQYF